One sample yielded the 14 T cell receptor beta chains listed below, sequenced in a study of T cells in tumors after PD-1 blockade. The protocol was immunoSEQ multiplex PCR, while the TCRdb copy is restricted to in-frame clones and leaves out a portion. The sample carries around 60,000 clones, around three quarters recorded once. This specimen was PBMCs, taken before anti-PD-1 treatment. The receptor set was obtained from a human donor with basal cell carcinoma.

This clone was recorded once. This chain connects TRBV5-1 to TRBJ2-7; possibly TRBD2 for D (5 bases). CDR1 and CDR2 from the germline V gene are SGHRS and YFSETQ. This CDR3 has 12 residues. V was shortened by 4 bases and J by 3 bases, with 8 bases between the two germline ends. CDR3 residues: CASSPEGYEQYF. The CDR3 nucleotides read TGCGCCAGCAGCCCTGAGGGCTACGAGCAGTACTTC.

The CDR3 loop reads CASSLAQGSGYGYTF. The CDR3 bases are TGTGCCAGCAGCTTGGCTCAGGGAAGTGGCTATGGCTACACCTTC. The chain combines TRBV5-4 with TRBJ1-2, with D perhaps matching TRBD1 (5 bases). Trimming shortened V by 0 bases and J by 4 bases, and 13 bases separated the two germline ends. Germline CDR1 is SGHNT and CDR2 is YYREEE (reference sequence). This CDR3 region has 15 residues.

The V and J genes are TRBV5-1 and TRBJ2-3, with 9 bases fitting TRBD1. The CDR3 is 14 amino acids. V gave up 4 bases and J gave up 9 bases; unmatched junction bases: 9. Germline V gene sequence: CDR1 SGHRS, CDR2 YFSETQ. The CDR3 loop is CASSVRDRALTQYF. CDR3 bases: TGCGCCAGCAGCGTCCGGGACAGGGCTTTGACGCAGTATTTT. The variable domain in full, with the rest retrieved from reference TRBV5-1 and TRBJ2-3, is KAGVTQTPRYLIKTRGQQVTLSCSPISGHRSVSWYQQTPGQGLQFLFEYFSETQRNKGNFPGRFSGRQFSNSRSEMNVSTLELGDSALYLCASSVRDRALTQYFGPGTRLTVL.

This rearrangement joins TRBV5-4 to TRBJ2-7; 11 bases are a match to TRBD2. This CDR3 has 15 residues. The germline gives CDR1 SGHNT, CDR2 YYREEE (reference sequence). With V trimmed by 1 base and J by 9 bases, 9 bases remained unmatched. Here the CDR3 reads CASSLYGTSGMGQYF. In nucleotides, the CDR3 is TGTGCCAGCAGCTTGTATGGGACTAGCGGCATGGGGCAGTACTTC. The complete variable domain, with remaining parts taken from reference TRBV5-4 and TRBJ2-7, reads ETGVTQSPTHLIKTRGQQVTLRCSSQSGHNTVSWYQQALGQGPQFIFQYYREEENGRGNFPPRFSGLQFPNYSSELNVNALELDDSALYLCASSLYGTSGMGQYFGPGTRLTVT.

The CDR3, as DNA: TGTGCCAGCAGAAGAACAGGGGGACGGAATGAAAAACTGTTTTTT. It codes for CASRRTGGRNEKLFF. The gene calls are TRBV27 and TRBJ1-4; 8 bases fit TRBD1. Losses at the gene ends were 6 bases for V and 5 bases for J; bases not matched to a gene: 8. There are 15 residues in the CDR3. Per the germline V gene, CDR1 is MNHEY and CDR2 is SMNVEV (reference sequence).

The chain links TRBV4-2 to TRBJ2-3; D is uncertain. Trimming left V 0 bases short and J 5 bases short, with 12 bases between. Germline V gene lookup returns CDR1 LGHNA and CDR2 YNFKEQ. CDR3 size: 15 residues. The CDR3 loop reads CASSQDRATKDTQYF. The CDR3, as DNA: TGTGCCAGCAGCCAAGATCGGGCCACAAAAGATACGCAGTATTTT.

V gene TRBV21-1 combines with J gene TRBJ2-7; the table's D call, TRBD2, has no DNA check behind it. TRBV21-1 is an annotated pseudogene. The CDR3 contains 16 residues. CDR3 loop: CASSKVPSGDACEQYF. DNA for the CDR3: TGTGCCAGCAGCAAAGTGCCCAGCGGGGACGCTTGTGAGCAGTACTTC.

The chain combines TRBV11-1 with TRBJ2-7; perhaps D is TRBD1 or TRBD2 (6 bases each). The germline V gene encodes CDR1 SGHAT and CDR2 FQDESV (reference sequence). The CDR3 loop spans 14 amino acids. Deletions cut 6 bases from V and 6 bases from J, with 18 bases between. The CDR3 DNA reads as TGTGCCAGCAGTATTAGCCGGGGGCGAGGCGAGCAGTACTTC. Amino acids: CASSISRGRGEQYF. The full variable domain, rest sourced from reference TRBV11-1 and TRBJ2-7, is EAEVAQSPRYKITEKSQAVAFWCDPISGHATLYWYRQILGQGPELLVQFQDESVVDDSQLPKDRFSAERLKGVDSTLKIQPAELGDSAMYLCASSISRGRGEQYFGPGTRLTVT.

V is TRBV5-4 and J is TRBJ1-1; possible D gene TRBD1, 5 bases. Trimming took off 4 bases at V and 3 bases at J, with 16 bases between the two ends. CDR1 and CDR2 (germline): SGHNT, YYREEE (reference sequence). CDR3 size: 15 residues. The CDR3, as DNA: TGTGCCAGCAGCCCGCCGCGGGGAGGGGACACTGAAGCTTTCTTT. It yields the protein CASSPPRGGDTEAFF.

The chain employs TRBV6-5 and TRBJ2-2; D remains unclear. The CDR3 consists of 12 residues. Trimming left V 0 bases short and J 7 bases short, with 3 bases between. CDR1 and CDR2 from the germline V gene are MNHEY and SVGAGI. The CDR3 reads CASSYSIGELFF. In nucleotides, the CDR3 is TGTGCCAGCAGTTACTCGATCGGGGAGCTGTTTTTT.

This chain connects TRBV7-9 to TRBJ2-3; D not resolved. V lost 3 bases and J lost 2, with 0 bases in between. The CDR3 runs to 11 residues. CDR1 is SEHNR and CDR2 is FQNEAQ in the germline V gene (reference sequence). DNA for the CDR3: TGTGCCAGCAGCTTCACAGATACGCAGTATTTT. It specifies CASSFTDTQYF.

V and J are TRBV2 and TRBJ2-7, with D perhaps TRBD2 (5 bases). The V end lost 4 bases, the J end lost 7 bases, and 20 bases lay between the germline ends. The CDR3 contains 15 residues. Germline CDR1 SNHLY, CDR2 FYNNEI. CDR3 sequence reads: CASSVIEAQTGEQYF. The CDR3 DNA sequence: TGTGCCAGCAGTGTGATCGAGGCTCAAACGGGAGAGCAGTACTTC.

The table lists this clone with a count of one. The gene calls are TRBV27 and TRBJ1-1, with 7 bases aligning to TRBD1. CDR1 is MNHEY and CDR2 is SMNVEV in the germline V gene (reference sequence). Trimming at V came to 7 bases and at J to 5 bases, leaving 10 bases not matched to a gene. The CDR3 sequence is 14 residues long. DNA for the CDR3: TGTGCCAGCACCCAAAGACAGGGTGGGACTGAAGCTTTCTTT. As protein: CASTQRQGGTEAFF.

This clone was counted only a few times. V is TRBV10-1 and J is TRBJ2-7; unclear D gene. With 3 bases removed from V and 6 bases from J, the gap between germline ends came to 12 bases. The CDR3 covers 13 residues. Germline lookup yields CDR1 WNHNN and CDR2 SYGVQD (reference sequence). The CDR3 region is CASSDLRRGEQYF. The DNA of the CDR3 is TGCGCCAGCAGTGATCTAAGGAGAGGCGAGCAGTACTTC.